Listed here is a single T cell receptor (beta chain). The antigen remains unidentified. V was clipped by 6 bases and J by 2 bases; unmatched bases: 8. This CDR3 is 14 amino acids long. This sample stems from a study of glioma-infiltrating T cells after dendritic cell vaccination. The overall study: Patients had newly diagnosed or recurrent glioblastoma and received dendritic cell vaccines.

Study-wide findings and caveats: Higher pretreatment TIL content predicted longer progression-free time and survival.

Measured with immunoSEQ multiplex PCR; TCRdb has only the in-frame clones, and not every one. The sample gives tens of thousands of clones, roughly 84% of which show up once; around 2.4% is in the top ten. This sample's time point: after dendritic cell vaccination, including at tumor progression/relapse. The rearrangement joins TRBV5-3 to TRBJ2-7; TRBD2 matches at 7 bases. TRBV5-3 is filed as an ORF, its function uncertain. The input for sequencing was blood, taken after dendritic cell vaccination. The source is a human donor with glioblastoma. The CDR3 DNA reads as TGTGCCAGAACCCAGGGCGGGAGTGCCTACGAGCAGTACTTC. It codes for CARTQGGSAYEQYF.